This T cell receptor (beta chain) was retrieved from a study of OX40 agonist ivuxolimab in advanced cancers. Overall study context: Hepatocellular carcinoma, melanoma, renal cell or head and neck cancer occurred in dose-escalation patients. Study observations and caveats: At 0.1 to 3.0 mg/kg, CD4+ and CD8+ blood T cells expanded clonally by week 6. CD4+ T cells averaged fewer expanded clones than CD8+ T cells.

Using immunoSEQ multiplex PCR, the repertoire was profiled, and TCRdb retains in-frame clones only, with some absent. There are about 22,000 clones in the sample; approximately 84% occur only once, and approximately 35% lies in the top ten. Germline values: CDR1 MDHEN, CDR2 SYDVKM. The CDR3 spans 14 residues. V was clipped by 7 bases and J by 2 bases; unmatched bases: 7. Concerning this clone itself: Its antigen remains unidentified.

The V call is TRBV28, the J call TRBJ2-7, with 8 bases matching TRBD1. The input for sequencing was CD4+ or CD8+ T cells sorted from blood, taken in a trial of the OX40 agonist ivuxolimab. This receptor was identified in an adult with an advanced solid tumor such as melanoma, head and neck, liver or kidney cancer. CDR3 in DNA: TGTGCCAGCACCTTATCGACAGGGGCCTACGAGCAGTACTTC. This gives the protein CASTLSTGAYEQYF.